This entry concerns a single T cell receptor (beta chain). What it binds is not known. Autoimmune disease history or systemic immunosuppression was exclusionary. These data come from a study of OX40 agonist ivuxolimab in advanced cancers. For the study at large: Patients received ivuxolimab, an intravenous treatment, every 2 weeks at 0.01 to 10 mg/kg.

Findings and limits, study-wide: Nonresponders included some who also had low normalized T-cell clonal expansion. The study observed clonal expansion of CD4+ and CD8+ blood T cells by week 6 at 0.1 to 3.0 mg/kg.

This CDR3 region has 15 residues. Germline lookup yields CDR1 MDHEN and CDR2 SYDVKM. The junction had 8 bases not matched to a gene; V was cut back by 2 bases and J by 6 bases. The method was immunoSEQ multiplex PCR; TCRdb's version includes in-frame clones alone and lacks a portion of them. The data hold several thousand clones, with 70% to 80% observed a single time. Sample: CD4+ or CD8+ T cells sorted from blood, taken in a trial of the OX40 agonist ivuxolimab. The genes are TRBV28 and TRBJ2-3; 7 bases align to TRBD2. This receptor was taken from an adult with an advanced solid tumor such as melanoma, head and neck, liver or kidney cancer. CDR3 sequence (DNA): TGTGCCAGCAGTTTAAATCGGGAGGAGGGGGATACGCAGTATTTT. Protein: CASSLNREEGDTQYF.